This entry describes one TCR beta chain. The germline CDR1 and CDR2 sequences are MGHDK and SYGVNS. The CDR3 totals 13 residues. Trimming took 6 bases from V and 3 from J, leaving 11 bases between them. The sample belongs to a study of blood T cell repertoires in COVID-19. About the research overall: The United States, Italy and Spain supplied acute and convalescent COVID-19 samples. T cells, B-cell-depleted T cells, or PBMCs supplied cDNA or gDNA.

Methods used by the authors: For nucleated cells, counts were estimated from reference gene primer amplification. The repertoire was sequenced with immunoSEQ multiplex PCR; TCRdb's copy has only in-frame clones and lacks some. The V and J calls and the clone size are those of that table, but D and trimming were determined from the DNA. The table includes under 200,000 clones, about 85% detected once. The TCR was taken from a man in his 60s who had recovered from COVID-19. The chain couples TRBV25-1 to TRBJ1-1; D gene unclear. The sequencing sample was made of peripheral blood. CDR3 region: CASRRPGDTEAFF. Written as DNA, the CDR3 is TGTGCCAGCAGGAGACCGGGTGACACTGAAGCTTTCTTT.